Sequencing of this T cell receptor (beta chain) was carried out in a study of T-cell reconstitution after alpha-beta-depleted transplantation in children. General study findings and limits: Several hundred expanded graft clones reportedly were the source of alpha-beta T cells about two months after transplant. At one year after transplant, newly produced T cells mostly accounted for T-cell counts and diversity. Certain patients had high TCRbeta diversity at day 60, and it came from recipient T cells and thymic progenitors that survived.

Molecular barcoding with unique molecular identifiers was used for the TCRbeta library. MiXCR was run by TCRdb on the PCR reads, yielding one entry per CDR3 protein. Of fewer than 700,000 distinct CDR3 sequences listed, more than 20% were seen once; the top ten hold roughly 15%. There are many counts of this clonotype. What it binds is not known. Trimming removed 3 bases from V and 0 bases from J, with 8 bases in between. This CDR3 has 14 residues. Germline V CDR1 and CDR2: SQVTM, ANQGSEA. This chain connects TRBV29-1 to TRBJ2-2; the D gene is possibly TRBD1 (6 bases). The specimen comprised PBMCs, mostly from graft donor cells, sampled 360 days after TCRalphabeta/CD19-depleted stem cell transplant. The source of this sequence is a boy younger than two who had a stem cell transplant for acute myeloid leukemia, so the T cells may come from the graft donor. In DNA form, the CDR3 reads TGCAGCGTTGACAGGGGTTCGAACACCGGGGAGCTGTTTTTT. It translates to CSVDRGSNTGELFF.